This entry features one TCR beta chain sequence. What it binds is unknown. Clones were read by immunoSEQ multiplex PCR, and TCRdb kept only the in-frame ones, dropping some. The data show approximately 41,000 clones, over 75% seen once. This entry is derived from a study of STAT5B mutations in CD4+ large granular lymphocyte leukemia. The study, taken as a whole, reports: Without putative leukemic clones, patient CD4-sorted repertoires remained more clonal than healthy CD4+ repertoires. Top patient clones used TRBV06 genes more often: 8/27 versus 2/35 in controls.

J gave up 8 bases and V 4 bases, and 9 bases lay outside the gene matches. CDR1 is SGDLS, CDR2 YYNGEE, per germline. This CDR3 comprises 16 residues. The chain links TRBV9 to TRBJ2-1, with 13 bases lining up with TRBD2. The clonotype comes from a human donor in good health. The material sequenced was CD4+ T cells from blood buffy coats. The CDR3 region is CASSLRLAGGLDEQFF. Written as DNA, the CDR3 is TGTGCCAGCAGCCTTAGACTAGCGGGAGGTTTAGATGAGCAGTTCTTC. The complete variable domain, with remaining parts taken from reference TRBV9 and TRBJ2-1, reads DSGVTQTPKHLITATGQRVTLRCSPRSGDLSVYWYQQSLDQGLQFLIQYYNGEERAKGNILERFSAQQFPDLHSELNLSSLELGDSALYFCASSLRLAGGLDEQFFGPGTRLTVL.